A single sample gave rise to the 20 T cell receptor beta chains below, sequenced in a study of blood T cell repertoires in COVID-19. The protocol was immunoSEQ multiplex PCR, while the TCRdb copy is restricted to in-frame clones and leaves out a portion. The table shows around 210,000 clones, with 85% occurring only once. Sequenced sample: peripheral blood. Source of these receptors: a man in his sixties with COVID-19, enrolled during active disease.

V is TRBV6-6 and J is TRBJ1-6; possible D gene TRBD1, 6 bases. Trimming removed 6 bases at V and 7 bases at J, with 10 bases between. The CDR3 runs to 13 residues. CDR1 is MNHNY and CDR2 is SVGAGI in the germline V gene (reference sequence). Written as DNA, the CDR3 is TGTGCCAGCAGGGCTACAGGGAATTCACCCCTCCACTTT. Translation: CASRATGNSPLHF.

This clone was seen only once. The chain employs TRBV5-1 and TRBJ2-1; 9 positions agree with TRBD2. The CDR3 runs 15 residues. Germline trimming cut 7 bases from V and 6 bases from J; bases unmatched to any gene: 11. The germline V gene encodes CDR1 SGHRS and CDR2 YFSETQ. The chain's CDR3 is CASPMQLAGSNEQFF. CDR3 bases: TGCGCCAGCCCCATGCAACTAGCGGGTTCCAATGAGCAGTTCTTC.

The chain couples TRBV3-1 (or the pseudogene TRBV3-2) to TRBJ1-3, with D perhaps TRBD1 (5 bases). V dropped 7 bases and J dropped 0 bases, with 13 bases sitting between them. This CDR3 contains 15 residues. Germline CDR1 reads LGHDT; CDR2 reads YNNKEL (reference sequence). The CDR3 bases are TGTGCCAGCACCCCTGCAGGGCCCTCTGGAAACACCATATATTTT. Translation gives CASTPAGPSGNTIYF.

This chain joins TRBV5-1 and TRBJ2-2; 8 nucleotides line up with TRBD1. The CDR3 runs to 19 residues. Germline assignment: CDR1 SGHRS and CDR2 YFSETQ. Trimming cost V 1 base and J 7 bases; bases outside gene matches: 18. CDR3 residues: CASSLNLRTGRSSGGELFF. DNA for the CDR3: TGCGCCAGCAGCTTGAATCTCCGGACAGGGAGGTCTTCCGGCGGGGAGCTGTTTTTT.

V and J are TRBV7-2 and TRBJ2-3; unclear D gene. The CDR3 spans 15 residues. Between the trimmed V and J ends, which lost 0 bases and 1 base, there was a span of 8 bases. CDR1 SGHTA and CDR2 FQGNSA come from the germline V gene. This chain's CDR3 is CASSLALVGTDTQYF. CDR3 bases: TGTGCCAGCAGCTTAGCATTAGTGGGCACAGATACGCAGTATTTT.

This clone was counted a single time. The chain couples TRBV25-1 to TRBJ2-7, with D possibly matching TRBD1 (5 bases). CDR3 length: 13 amino acids. V was pared by 6 bases and J by 1 base, with 10 bases between. Germline-derived CDR1 and CDR2 are MGHDK and SYGVNS. The chain's CDR3 is CASRSAGSYEQYF. The CDR3 region has the DNA TGTGCCAGCAGGTCGGCAGGGTCCTACGAGCAGTACTTC.

V usage is TRBV9 and J usage is TRBJ1-3; D might be TRBD1 (5 bases). CDR3 length: 13 residues. V dropped 4 bases and J dropped 4 bases, with 9 bases sitting between them. Looked up from germline, CDR1 is SGDLS and CDR2 is YYNGEE. CDR3 nucleotide sequence: TGTGCCAGCAGCCCCAGGGCGGGAAACACCATATATTTT. It translates to CASSPRAGNTIYF. The full variable domain, completed using reference TRBV9 and TRBJ1-3, is DSGVTQTPKHLITATGQRVTLRCSPRSGDLSVYWYQQSLDQGLQFLIQYYNGEERAKGNILERFSAQQFPDLHSELNLSSLELGDSALYFCASSPRAGNTIYFGEGSWLTVV.

The rearrangement joins TRBV6-6 to TRBJ2-1; D is unresolved. The CDR3 has 12 residues. Trimming took off 6 bases at V and 11 bases at J, with 14 bases between the two ends. Germline loops: CDR1 MNHNY, CDR2 SVGAGI (reference sequence). DNA of the CDR3: TGTGCCAGCAGCTCCACTCGCACCCAGCAGTTCTTC. It yields the protein CASSSTRTQQFF.

V usage is TRBV19 and J usage is TRBJ1-6, with D possibly TRBD1 on 6 matching bases. This CDR3 has 15 residues. V lost 7 bases and J lost 2, with 12 bases in between. Germline V gene data show CDR1 as LNHDA and CDR2 as SQIVND (reference sequence). CDR3 sequence reads: CASTDRDTYNSPLHF. The CDR3 nucleotides are TGTGCCAGTACCGACCGGGACACCTATAATTCACCCCTCCACTTT.

J is TRBJ2-7 and V is TRBV11-2, with 9 nucleotides matching TRBD2. The germline CDR1 and CDR2 sequences are SGHAT and FQNNGV. J lost 3 bases, V lost 5 bases, and 2 bases had no gene match. This CDR3 has 13 amino acids. For the CDR3, the DNA is TGTGCCAGCAGCGGGACTAGCTTCTACGAGCAGTACTTC. It translates to CASSGTSFYEQYF.

V usage is TRBV9 and J usage is TRBJ2-5, with D unresolved. The CDR3 runs to 14 residues. V was clipped by 0 bases and J by 2 bases, with 8 bases between them. The germline V gene encodes CDR1 SGDLS and CDR2 YYNGEE. CDR3 coding DNA: TGTGCCAGCAGCGTAGACCAACATCAAGAGACCCAGTACTTC. Translated, it gives CASSVDQHQETQYF.

CDR3 sequence (DNA): TGTGCCAGCAGCCGGGACTTCACAGATACGCAGTATTTT. Translation gives CASSRDFTDTQYF. The genes are TRBV7-3 and TRBJ2-3; a weak D match, TRBD2 (6 bases). The germline CDR1 and CDR2 sequences are SGHTA and FQGTGA. This CDR3 is 13 amino acids long. V lost 5 bases and J lost 2, with 8 bases in between.

The CDR3 sequence: CASSQDIPGIDSEAFF. CDR3 bases: TGCGCCAGCAGCCAAGATATTCCGGGTATAGATTCTGAAGCTTTCTTT. The chain carries TRBV4-1 and TRBJ1-1, with D unresolved. V lost 0 bases to trimming and J lost 6 bases, with 17 bases between them. CDR3 size: 16 residues. CDR1 is MGHRA, CDR2 YSYEKL, per germline.

The genes are TRBV11-2 and TRBJ2-7, with 7 bases identical to TRBD2. Germline V CDR1 and CDR2: SGHAT, FQNNGV. Losses at the gene ends were 1 base for V and 3 bases for J; bases not matched to a gene: 6. CDR3 size: 15 residues. CDR3: CASSLGSGTIYEQYF. CDR3 sequence (DNA): TGTGCCAGCAGCTTAGGTTCCGGGACTATCTACGAGCAGTACTTC.

The chain couples TRBV13 to TRBJ2-3, with 7 positions matching TRBD1. With 5 bases clipped from V and 5 bases from J, the junction kept 10 bases outside the gene matches. The CDR3 totals 15 residues. Germline V lookup: CDR1 PRHDT, CDR2 FYEKMQ (reference sequence). CDR3 nucleotides: TGTGCCAGCAGCAAAGCCCCGACAGGGAAAGATACGCAGTATTTT. This translates into CASSKAPTGKDTQYF. Based on the CDR3 plus reference TRBV13 and TRBJ2-3, the full variable domain is AAGVIQSPRHLIKEKRETATLKCYPIPRHDTVYWYQQGPGQDPQFLISFYEKMQSDKGSIPDRFSAQQFSDYHSELNMSSLELGDSALYFCASSKAPTGKDTQYFGPGTRLTVL.

The genes are TRBV5-1 and TRBJ1-4; TRBD1 matches 7 bases. CDR1 and CDR2 from the germline V gene are SGHRS and YFSETQ. J gave up 4 bases and V 0 bases, and 6 bases lay outside the gene matches. This CDR3 is built from 16 residues. CDR3: CASSLGGGAFNEKLFF. In nucleotides, the CDR3 is TGCGCCAGCAGCTTGGGAGGGGGCGCCTTTAATGAAAAACTGTTTTTT.

The chain employs TRBV15 and TRBJ1-4; TRBD1 agrees at 10 bases. The CDR3 runs 19 residues. CDR1 is LNHNV, CDR2 YYDKDF, per germline (reference sequence). The V and J ends lost 8 bases and 0 bases, in that order; junction bases with no gene match: 15. CDR3 sequence (DNA): TGTGCCACCTTACCTTCGAGCCGGGACAGGGGACCAACTAATGAAAAACTGTTTTTT. It codes for CATLPSSRDRGPTNEKLFF.

The chain joins TRBV19 to TRBJ1-5, with D tentatively TRBD1 (5 bases). Trimming took off 2 bases at V and 0 bases at J, with 14 bases between the two ends. The length of the CDR3 is 17 residues. Germline-derived CDR1 and CDR2 are LNHDA and SQIVND (reference sequence). The DNA of the CDR3 is TGTGCCAGTAGTATACCCCCCGGGGGTTATAGCAATCAGCCCCAGCATTTT. Its translation is CASSIPPGGYSNQPQHF.

This clone was recorded a few times. V and J are TRBV12-5 and TRBJ1-4; D is unresolved. Germline CDR1 reads LGHNT; CDR2 reads FRNRAP. The V end was cut by 3 bases, the J end by 10 bases, with 12 bases between. CDR3 length: 13 amino acids. As DNA, the CDR3 is TGTGCTAGTGGTTTCGCCTCGGGAAGAAAACTGTTTTTT. Translated: CASGFASGRKLFF.

The chain is built from TRBV28 and TRBJ2-7; TRBD2 matches at 9 bases. Germline loops: CDR1 MDHEN, CDR2 SYDVKM. The CDR3 spans 13 residues. V shed 7 bases and J 2 bases; nucleotides not matched to a gene: 3. For the CDR3, the DNA is TGTGCCAGCAAGGCGGGAGGGCCCTACGAGCAGTACTTC. Amino acid sequence: CASKAGGPYEQYF.